The rows below give T cell receptor beta chains drawn from one sample of a study of CD8 T cells in ankylosing spondylitis. TCRdb used MiXCR to reprocess the 5' RACE reads, holding one entry per CDR3 protein. The sample includes a few hundred thousand distinct CDR3 sequences, 20% to 25% of them seen just once. Sequencing was performed on blood, either unsorted or a sorted T cell fraction (not recorded which). All receptors derive from a male donor with ankylosing spondylitis or in good health (not recorded which). Both conserved end residues are part of each CDR3. D genes are given only for firm matches. Expanded clones are given a class, and other clones once, few, many or no size at all.

d_gene: NA
len: 13
v_gene: TRBV5-6
j_gene: TRBJ2-7
abundance: NA
CDR3nt: TGTGCCAGCAGCCCCAGGGAGGCCTACGAGCAGTACTTC
CDR3aa: CASSPREAYEQYF

d_gene: TRBD1
len: 13
v_gene: TRBV6-5
j_gene: TRBJ1-2
abundance: NA
CDR3nt: TGTGCCAGCAGTTCCACAGGGGGCGATGGCTACACCTTC
CDR3aa: CASSSTGGDGYTF

d_gene: NA
len: 17
v_gene: TRBV6-5
j_gene: TRBJ2-6
abundance: few
CDR3nt: TGTGCCAGCAGTTACTACAGGCCACAATCTGGGGCCAACGTCCTGACTTTC
CDR3aa: CASSYYRPQSGANVLTF

d_gene: NA
len: 17
v_gene: TRBV28
j_gene: TRBJ2-1
abundance: NA
CDR3nt: TGTGCCAGCAGTCGGCGCCTAACAGGGTTTATAGACAATGAGCAGTTCTTC
CDR3aa: CASSRRLTGFIDNEQFF

d_gene: NA
len: 15
v_gene: TRBV6-5
j_gene: TRBJ1-6
abundance: NA
CDR3nt: TGTGCCAGCAGTTACACCGACCAGTATAATTCACCCCTCCACTTT
CDR3aa: CASSYTDQYNSPLHF

d_gene: NA
len: 8
v_gene: TRBV6-4
j_gene: TRBJ2-5
abundance: few
CDR3nt: TGTGCCAGCAGGACCCAGTACTTC
CDR3aa: CASRTQYF

d_gene: NA
len: 11
v_gene: TRBV30
j_gene: TRBJ2-7
abundance: NA
CDR3nt: TGTGCCTGGAGCCGCTGGGGAGAGCAGTACTTC
CDR3aa: CAWSRWGEQYF

d_gene: NA
len: 14
v_gene: TRBV5-4
j_gene: TRBJ2-1
abundance: few
CDR3nt: TGTGCCAGCAGCTTGACCATGACTGTCGATGAGCAGTTCTTC
CDR3aa: CASSLTMTVDEQFF

d_gene: TRBD2
len: 15
v_gene: TRBV12-3/TRBV12-4
j_gene: TRBJ2-5
abundance: few
CDR3nt: TGTGCCAGCAGCTCACTAGCGGGTTTCCAAGAGACCCAGTACTTC
CDR3aa: CASSSLAGFQETQYF

d_gene: NA
len: 18
v_gene: TRBV11-1
j_gene: TRBJ2-3
abundance: few
CDR3nt: TGTGCCAGCAGTACCGTCCTCCGGGACCGCGGCACCACAGATACGCAGTATTTT
CDR3aa: CASSTVLRDRGTTDTQYF

d_gene: TRBD1
len: 16
v_gene: TRBV9
j_gene: TRBJ1-6
abundance: few
CDR3nt: TGTGCCAGCAGCGTAGAGGTGGCAGGGGGCCATTCACCCCTCCACTTT
CDR3aa: CASSVEVAGGHSPLHF

d_gene: NA
len: 14
v_gene: TRBV11-2
j_gene: TRBJ2-3
abundance: NA
CDR3nt: TGTGCCAGCATCACCGGGTGGGGCACAGATACGCAGTATTTT
CDR3aa: CASITGWGTDTQYF

d_gene: NA
len: 12
v_gene: TRBV11-2
j_gene: TRBJ1-2
abundance: few
CDR3nt: TGTGCCAGCAGCTTTGGGGGTAATGGCTACACCTTC
CDR3aa: CASSFGGNGYTF

d_gene: NA
len: 14
v_gene: TRBV20-1
j_gene: TRBJ2-7
abundance: NA
CDR3nt: TGCAGTGCTTGGGGTTGGCAGGGATCCTACGAGCAGTACTTC
CDR3aa: CSAWGWQGSYEQYF

d_gene: NA
len: 14
v_gene: TRBV20-1
j_gene: TRBJ2-7
abundance: NA
CDR3nt: TGCAGTGCTAGTCCCGGGGAGCAGGGGTACGAGCAGTACTTC
CDR3aa: CSASPGEQGYEQYF

d_gene: NA
len: 14
v_gene: TRBV4-1
j_gene: TRBJ2-5
abundance: few
CDR3nt: TGCGCCAGCAGCCAAAATAGCGCGAAAGAGACCCAGTACTTC
CDR3aa: CASSQNSAKETQYF

d_gene: NA
len: 13
v_gene: TRBV7-9
j_gene: TRBJ1-2
abundance: NA
CDR3nt: TGTGCCAGCAGCGACATCAATCACTATGGCTACACCTTC
CDR3aa: CASSDINHYGYTF

d_gene: NA
len: 13
v_gene: TRBV5-1
j_gene: TRBJ2-7
abundance: few
CDR3nt: TGCGCCAGCAGTTACACACCTTCCTACGAGCAGTACTTC
CDR3aa: CASSYTPSYEQYF

d_gene: NA
len: 13
v_gene: TRBV28
j_gene: TRBJ2-7
abundance: few
CDR3nt: TGTGCCAGCACCTCTTCTACAGGACACGAGCAGTACTTC
CDR3aa: CASTSSTGHEQYF

d_gene: NA
len: 15
v_gene: TRBV7-9
j_gene: TRBJ2-7
abundance: NA
CDR3nt: TGTGCCAGCAGCTTAGGCGGACTATCCTTGATTGAGCAGTACTTC
CDR3aa: CASSLGGLSLIEQYF

d_gene: TRBD2
len: 18
v_gene: TRBV19
j_gene: TRBJ2-1
abundance: few
CDR3nt: TGTGCCAGTAGTATAGATTACCAGCGGGGGGGCTCCTACAATGAGCAGTTCTTC
CDR3aa: CASSIDYQRGGSYNEQFF

d_gene: NA
len: 15
v_gene: TRBV12-3/TRBV12-4
j_gene: TRBJ1-5
abundance: NA
CDR3nt: TGTGCCAGCAGTTATTTGGCAGGGGTCAATCAGCCCCAGCATTTT
CDR3aa: CASSYLAGVNQPQHF

d_gene: NA
len: 15
v_gene: TRBV24-1
j_gene: TRBJ1-1
abundance: NA
CDR3nt: TGTGCCACCAGTGATTTTCGGCAGGGAGCCATTGAAGCTTTCTTT
CDR3aa: CATSDFRQGAIEAFF

d_gene: NA
len: 15
v_gene: TRBV11-2
j_gene: TRBJ1-2
abundance: NA
CDR3nt: TGTGCCAGCAGCTTAGGAGTGGACAGCAACTATGGCTACACCTTC
CDR3aa: CASSLGVDSNYGYTF

d_gene: NA
len: 11
v_gene: TRBV29-1
j_gene: TRBJ2-7
abundance: NA
CDR3nt: TGCAGCGTTCTTTGGTTTAACGAGCAGTACTTC
CDR3aa: CSVLWFNEQYF

d_gene: NA
len: 17
v_gene: TRBV12-3/TRBV12-4
j_gene: TRBJ2-3
abundance: few
CDR3nt: TGTGCCAGCAGTTTGGATTGGGTGAGCGTGGGCACAGATACGCAGTATTTT
CDR3aa: CASSLDWVSVGTDTQYF

d_gene: NA
len: 14
v_gene: TRBV10-2
j_gene: TRBJ2-5
abundance: few
CDR3nt: TGCGCCAGCTCAGAATACAGGGGAGGAGAGACCCAGTACTTC
CDR3aa: CASSEYRGGETQYF

d_gene: NA
len: 16
v_gene: TRBV29-1
j_gene: TRBJ2-5
abundance: few
CDR3nt: TGCAGCGTTGAAGATCTGGGGCGGGGCTCCCAAGAGACCCAGTACTTC
CDR3aa: CSVEDLGRGSQETQYF

d_gene: TRBD1
len: 15
v_gene: TRBV7-9
j_gene: TRBJ1-1
abundance: NA
CDR3nt: TGTGCCAGCAGCTTAGAATGGACAGGGAACACTGAAGCTTTCTTT
CDR3aa: CASSLEWTGNTEAFF

d_gene: TRBD2
len: 18
v_gene: TRBV10-3
j_gene: TRBJ2-1
abundance: NA
CDR3nt: TGTGCCATCAGTCCGGGACTAGCGGGGGGAAGCTCCTACAATGAGCAGTTCTTC
CDR3aa: CAISPGLAGGSSYNEQFF

d_gene: NA
len: 13
v_gene: TRBV20-1
j_gene: TRBJ1-2
abundance: few
CDR3nt: TGCAGTGCTAGAATGGCAGGCTCCTATGGCTACACCTTC
CDR3aa: CSARMAGSYGYTF

d_gene: NA
len: 14
v_gene: TRBV6-1
j_gene: TRBJ2-7
abundance: few
CDR3nt: TGTGCCAGCAGCCAGGGCAGGGTTTCCTACGAGCAGTACTTC
CDR3aa: CASSQGRVSYEQYF

d_gene: NA
len: 13
v_gene: TRBV12-3/TRBV12-4
j_gene: TRBJ1-1
abundance: NA
CDR3nt: TGTGCCAGCAGCCGAGAGCTGCGGGATGAAGCTTTCTTT
CDR3aa: CASSRELRDEAFF

d_gene: NA
len: 14
v_gene: TRBV7-9
j_gene: TRBJ2-7
abundance: NA
CDR3nt: TGTGCCAGCAGCTTAACAGGGTTGGACGGGGAGCAGTACTTC
CDR3aa: CASSLTGLDGEQYF

d_gene: NA
len: 12
v_gene: TRBV29-1
j_gene: TRBJ1-2
abundance: few
CDR3nt: TGCAGCGTTGATGTGGGGTACTATGGCTACACCTTC
CDR3aa: CSVDVGYYGYTF

d_gene: NA
len: 15
v_gene: TRBV20-1
j_gene: TRBJ2-7
abundance: few
CDR3nt: TGCAGTGCTAGAGGACCCGGGGTAGCTTTCTACGAGCAGTACTTC
CDR3aa: CSARGPGVAFYEQYF

d_gene: NA
len: 11
v_gene: TRBV6-5
j_gene: TRBJ2-5
abundance: many
CDR3nt: TGTGCCAGCAGTTGGGCAGAGACCCAGTACTTC
CDR3aa: CASSWAETQYF

d_gene: NA
len: 14
v_gene: TRBV15
j_gene: TRBJ2-1
abundance: few
CDR3nt: TGTGCCACCGGTCCCGGGGAGGATACGGATGAGCAGTTCTTC
CDR3aa: CATGPGEDTDEQFF

d_gene: NA
len: 15
v_gene: TRBV3-1
j_gene: TRBJ2-2
abundance: NA
CDR3nt: TGTGCCAGCAGCCAAGAAATAGGGGTTACCGGGGAGCTGTTTTTT
CDR3aa: CASSQEIGVTGELFF

d_gene: NA
len: 14
v_gene: TRBV27
j_gene: TRBJ2-4
abundance: NA
CDR3nt: TGTGCCAGCAGTTTAGCCCGCTACAAAAACATTCAGTACTTC
CDR3aa: CASSLARYKNIQYF

d_gene: NA
len: 11
v_gene: TRBV10-3
j_gene: TRBJ2-1
abundance: NA
CDR3nt: TGTGCCATCAGTGAAGACAATGAGCAGTTCTTC
CDR3aa: CAISEDNEQFF